This T cell receptor beta chain was identified in a study of OX40 agonist ivuxolimab in advanced cancers. The study's findings and limits: The study found among the lowest clonal expansion in partial responders at 0.1-3.0 mg/kg. Certain nonresponding patients likewise had low normalized T-cell clonal expansion. Fewer expanded clones were found on average in CD4+ than in CD8+ T cells.

Blood draws occurred at baseline, cycle 4 day 1, and cycle 7 day 1. This clone was seen more than once but under ten times. What it binds is unknown. Clones were read by immunoSEQ multiplex PCR, and TCRdb kept only the in-frame ones, dropping some. The sample carries more than 75,000 clones, about 86% recorded once. V lost 5 bases, J lost 8 bases, and 19 bases lay in between. Germline-derived CDR1 and CDR2 are SEHNR and FQNEAQ (reference sequence). This CDR3 region has 15 residues. The origin of this receptor is an adult with an advanced solid tumor such as melanoma, head and neck, liver or kidney cancer. The source was CD4+ or CD8+ T cells sorted from blood, collected in a trial of the OX40 agonist ivuxolimab. The chain is built from TRBV7-9 and TRBJ2-1; D might be TRBD2 (5 bases). Here the CDR3 reads CASSPPGITRDEQFF. The CDR3 nucleotides are TGTGCCAGCAGCCCACCGGGGATCACTAGGGATGAGCAGTTCTTC.